One and the same sample provided the 7 T cell receptor beta chains below, sequenced in a study of cytomegalovirus exposure and HLA in healthy donors (dated by TCRdb to about 2017). Receptors were amplified or captured by the immunoSEQ multiplex PCR assay. For the multiplex PCR, a mixture combining 60 forward primers for TCR Vbeta segments and 13 reverse primers for TCR Jbeta segments was used. TCRdb holds this immuneACCESS table with in-frame rearrangements only. Some clones are missing; in checked studies, unresolved V genes explain under half, and the rest has no known cause. Here the sample has 150,000 to 200,000 clones; about four fifths occur a single time. The ten largest clonotypes hold around 4.7% of the sample. The specimen sequenced was PBMCs. These receptors were taken from a woman aged 18-29 years in good health and CMV-seropositive.

The chain employs TRBV10-3 and TRBJ2-7; D is undetermined. Trimming shortened V by 3 bases and J by 0 bases, and 15 bases separated the two germline ends. Germline lookup yields CDR1 ENHRY and CDR2 SYGVKD. The CDR3 consists of 16 residues. The CDR3 sequence is CAISDLLVPVSYEQYF. The CDR3 DNA reads TGTGCCATCAGTGACCTCCTCGTCCCGGTCTCCTACGAGCAGTACTTC.

The rearrangement links TRBV29-1 to TRBJ2-7, with 7 bases fitting TRBD2. The length of the CDR3 is 12 residues. Per the germline V gene, CDR1 is SQVTM and CDR2 is ANQGSEA. V shed 4 bases and J 4 bases; nucleotides not matched to a gene: 4. The DNA for the CDR3 is TGCAGCGTTGGTTGGGGGGGGTACGAGCAGTACTTC. Protein product: CSVGWGGYEQYF.

The chain couples TRBV6-1 to TRBJ1-5, with 9 bases fitting TRBD1. Trimming at V came to 4 bases and at J to 0 bases, leaving 7 bases not matched to a gene. Germline V gives CDR1 MNHNS, CDR2 SASEGT. This CDR3 region has 17 residues. CDR3 loop: CASSGTGASFSNQPQHF. The DNA of the CDR3 is TGTGCCAGCAGTGGGACAGGGGCTTCGTTTAGCAATCAGCCCCAGCATTTT.

The chain has TRBV6-1 and TRBJ1-5; 7 bases are a match to TRBD1. Germline CDR1 is MNHNS and CDR2 is SASEGT. The junction had 8 bases not matched to a gene; V was cut back by 11 bases and J by 4 bases. The CDR3 extends over 13 amino acids. DNA of the CDR3: TGTGCCGTAACCGGGACAGTGAATCAGCCCCAGCATTTT. Encoded protein: CAVTGTVNQPQHF.

The rearrangement links TRBV7-9 to TRBJ1-3, with 9 nucleotides matching TRBD1. The CDR3 is 16 residues long. J lost 0 bases, V lost 5 bases, and 5 bases had no gene match. Germline CDR1 and CDR2: SEHNR and FQNEAQ (reference sequence). The CDR3 loop reads CASSAGTGRSGNTIYF. CDR3 DNA sequence: TGTGCCAGCAGCGCCGGGACAGGGCGCTCTGGAAACACCATATATTTT.

The chain carries TRBV7-9 and TRBJ2-7; 7 positions agree with TRBD1. The CDR3 totals 15 residues. Germline-derived CDR1 and CDR2 are SEHNR and FQNEAQ (reference sequence). The V segment lost 1 base and the J segment 4 bases; nucleotides outside the gene matches: 7. The CDR3 nucleotides are TGTGCCAGCAGCTTAGAACAGGGGCGAAAATACGAGCAGTACTTC. Amino acid sequence: CASSLEQGRKYEQYF.

The chain employs TRBV9 and TRBJ1-2, with D perhaps matching TRBD1 (6 bases). The CDR3 totals 16 residues. CDR1 is SGDLS and CDR2 is YYNGEE in the germline V gene. V was pared by 4 bases and J by 4 bases, with 20 bases between. The CDR3 is CASSQVYGGRGYGYTF. CDR3 sequence (DNA): TGTGCCAGCAGCCAAGTCTACGGGGGGCGCGGCTATGGCTACACCTTC.